Below, 15 T cell receptor beta chains from the same sample are listed, as sequenced in a study of T-cell memory formation after mild COVID-19. TCRdb reprocessed the 5' RACE reads with MiXCR, giving one entry per CDR3 protein. The table lists hundreds of thousands of distinct CDR3 sequences, 16% of them singletons, with 3% to 4.5% in the top ten. The source material was PBMCs or a T cell subset sorted from them (not recorded which). All receptors derive from a man aged 18 to 30 who had mild COVID-19 (a few samples of this study predate the infection). Cell type and time point are not known.

The chain couples TRBV28 to TRBJ1-1; D call uncertain. With 5 bases removed from V and 0 bases from J, the gap between germline ends came to 10 bases. This CDR3 has 14 amino acids. Per germline, CDR1 MDHEN and CDR2 SYDVKM. The DNA of the CDR3 is TGTGCCAGCAGTATACCCCAGGTGAACACTGAAGCTTTCTTT. This translates into CASSIPQVNTEAFF.

The chain is built from TRBV4-3 and TRBJ2-3; tentatively, D is TRBD1 or TRBD2 (5 bases each). From germline, CDR1 is LGHNA and CDR2 YSLEER. This CDR3 has 18 amino acids. Trimming removed 0 bases from V and 1 base from J, with 17 bases in between. CDR3 region: CASSQEIGTSRRTDTQYF. CDR3 nucleotides: TGCGCCAGCAGCCAAGAGATCGGGACCTCCAGACGCACAGATACGCAGTATTTT.

The chain couples TRBV12-3 or TRBV12-4 to TRBJ2-5, with a possible D match to TRBD1 (6 bases). The CDR3 runs 14 residues. Between the trimmed V and J ends, which lost 8 bases and 2 bases, there was a span of 15 bases. In DNA form, the CDR3 reads TGTGCCAGCCTCAAGAGAGGGGGTCAAGAGACCCAGTACTTC. This translates into CASLKRGGQETQYF.

This clonotype was counted only a few times. The CDR3 region is CSARLAGYNEQFF. The CDR3 nucleotides read TGCAGTGCTAGATTGGCGGGGTACAATGAGCAGTTCTTC. The chain uses TRBV20-1 and TRBJ2-1; D might be TRBD2 (6 bases). Germline CDR1 and CDR2: DFQATT and SNEGSKA (reference sequence). There are 13 residues in the CDR3. Trimming took 2 bases from V and 4 from J, leaving 9 bases between them.

This clonotype was seen a few times. The chain combines TRBV7-2 with TRBJ1-2, with 9 nucleotides matching TRBD1. The CDR3 is 17 residues long. Germline V gives CDR1 SGHTA, CDR2 FQGNSA. J was trimmed by 3 bases and V by 1 base; bases with no gene match: 9. The CDR3: CASSLELTGGGYYGYTF. CDR3 nucleotides: TGTGCCAGCAGCTTAGAGTTGACAGGGGGAGGTTACTATGGCTACACCTTC.

The gene calls are TRBV7-2 and TRBJ2-2; TRBD2 might be the D (7 bases). Germline V gene data show CDR1 as SGHTA and CDR2 as FQGNSA. The CDR3 has 16 amino acids. V was clipped by 1 base and J by 2 bases, with 11 bases between them. The CDR3 DNA is TGTGCCAGCAGCTTAGTGGCGGGGGCCAACACCGGGGAGCTGTTTTTT. Protein product: CASSLVAGANTGELFF.

On this clonotype itself: A junction boundary mismatches the germline segment, possibly from a read error. This sequence joins TRBV4-1 and TRBJ2-1; D perhaps matches TRBD1 (5 bases). This CDR3 has 15 residues. Per the germline V gene, CDR1 is MGHRA and CDR2 is YSYEKL. CDR3 coding DNA: TGCGCCAGAAGCCACCCCTTAATCAGGGACAATGAGCAGTTCTTC. Translated, it gives CARSHPLIRDNEQFF.

The genes are TRBV12-3 or TRBV12-4 and TRBJ1-3; 7 bases align to TRBD1. The CDR3 is 14 residues long. V trimming: 7 bases; J trimming: 4 bases; junction bases outside the gene matches: 7. The DNA of the CDR3 is TGTGCCAGCACCCGGGACAGCGAAGGAAACACCATATATTTT. Its protein is CASTRDSEGNTIYF.

CDR3 in amino acids: CASSGVNEQFF. CDR3 DNA sequence: TGTGCCAGCAGTGGAGTAAATGAGCAGTTCTTC. The chain recombines TRBV2 with TRBJ2-1, with no clear D. CDR3 length: 11 amino acids. The V end was cut by 4 bases, the J end by 7 bases, with 5 bases between. CDR1 SNHLY and CDR2 FYNNEI come from the germline V gene.

The V gene is TRBV5-1, the J gene TRBJ1-1; weak D call: TRBD1 (5 bases). The CDR3 contains 15 residues. The V and J ends lost 0 bases and 0 bases respectively, with 9 bases between them. Germline V gene lookup returns CDR1 SGHRS and CDR2 YFSETQ. CDR3 amino acids: CASSLVGALNTEAFF. For the CDR3, the DNA is TGCGCCAGCAGCTTGGTAGGGGCCTTGAACACTGAAGCTTTCTTT. Combining the CDR3 with reference TRBV5-1 and TRBJ1-1 gives the whole variable domain KAGVTQTPRYLIKTRGQQVTLSCSPISGHRSVSWYQQTPGQGLQFLFEYFSETQRNKGNFPGRFSGRQFSNSRSEMNVSTLELGDSALYLCASSLVGALNTEAFFGQGTRLTVV.

The chain couples TRBV18 to TRBJ2-1, with 10 bases identical to TRBD2. The CDR3 is 15 amino acids. V lost 4 bases and J lost 2; bases outside the gene matches: 2. Germline CDR1 reads KGHSH; CDR2 reads LQKENI. The CDR3 here is CASSLGLAAYNEQFF. CDR3 bases: TGTGCCAGCTCACTAGGACTAGCGGCCTACAATGAGCAGTTCTTC.

This chain uses TRBV12-3 or TRBV12-4 with TRBJ2-7; D may be TRBD2 (6 bases). The CDR3 runs 13 residues. Trimming shortened V by 3 bases and J by 3 bases, and 9 bases separated the two germline ends. This CDR3 is CASSFEGGYEQYV. As DNA, the CDR3 is TGTGCCAGCAGTTTTGAGGGAGGCTACGAGCAGTACGTC.

The chain has TRBV7-9 and TRBJ2-3; 7 nucleotides match TRBD1. The CDR3 loop spans 15 amino acids. V lost 5 bases and J lost 2; bases outside the gene matches: 7. Germline V lookup: CDR1 SEHNR, CDR2 FQNEAQ (reference sequence). Here the CDR3 DNA reads TGTGCCAGCAGCCTCCACGGACAGGACACAGATACGCAGTATTTT. Translating gives CASSLHGQDTDTQYF.

The chain has TRBV28 and TRBJ2-5; TRBD1 aligns across 10 bases. The trim removed 6 bases at V and 5 bases at J, leaving 6 bases unmatched. The CDR3 is 14 amino acids. Germline V CDR1 and CDR2: MDHEN, SYDVKM. The CDR3, as DNA: TGTGCCAGCAGGATCGGGACAGGGGTCGAGACCCAGTACTTC. This codes for CASRIGTGVETQYF.

This clonotype appeared many times. V gene TRBV20-1 combines with J gene TRBJ1-5; 9 positions match TRBD1. The CDR3 is 16 residues long. Trimming cost V 3 bases and J 7 bases; bases outside gene matches: 13. CDR1 is DFQATT and CDR2 is SNEGSKA in the germline V gene (reference sequence). The chain's CDR3 is CSASATGDRVHQPQHF. CDR3 DNA sequence: TGCAGTGCTAGCGCCACCGGGGACAGGGTACACCAGCCCCAGCATTTT.